The sequence of this T cell receptor beta chain was determined in a study of cytomegalovirus exposure and HLA in healthy donors. The PCR was carried out with 60 Vbeta primers and 13 Jbeta primers. TCRdb's copy holds only in-frame clones and misses some; the assay was immunoSEQ multiplex PCR. The top ten hold about 0.66% of the sample, which has approximately 160,000 clones, almost 80% seen once. Germline CDR1 reads SGHTA; CDR2 reads FQGNSA. V shed 7 bases and J shed 2 bases, with 19 bases lying between them. The CDR3 spans 16 residues. This clone occurred once. This chain connects TRBV7-2 to TRBJ2-3; D remains unclear. This TCR was sampled from a male donor in good health and CMV-seronegative. The specimen was PBMCs. The CDR3 DNA reads TGTGCCAGCACCTTGGAGTCCAACCTCCCCACAGATACGCAGTATTTT. Protein: CASTLESNLPTDTQYF.